These T cell receptor beta chains were read from a single sample in a study of early T cells in non-severe SARS-CoV-2 infection. One entry per CDR3 protein, called by TCRdb with MiXCR from the 5' RACE reads. In the table there are 50,000 to 60,000 distinct CDR3 sequences, around 9.3% of which are singletons. The sequencing sample was made of whole blood. The receptors shown here come from an adult who was a healthcare worker with PCR-confirmed SARS-CoV-2 infection or an uninfected control (not recorded which). CDR3s include the opening cysteine and the closing phenylalanine or tryptophan. Each record gives: clone size, D gene, V gene, J gene, CDR3 DNA, CDR3 protein. The D gene is left open where the match is weak. A clone size is listed for some rows: how often the clone was seen (once, few, many), or a class if it is expanded.

>many|TRBD1|TRBV29-1|TRBJ2-3
TGCAGCGTCTGGACAGGGTTGATAACAGATACGCAGTATTTT
CSVWTGLITDTQYF
>many|TRBD1|TRBV7-2|TRBJ1-3
TGTGCCAGCAGCTTAGGGTCGACAGGGGGTGGAAACACCATATATTTT
CASSLGSTGGGNTIYF
>-|-|TRBV20-1|TRBJ1-1
TGCAGTGCTAGAAGGGGAGCGAACAGGAACACTGAAGCTTTCTTT
CSARRGANRNTEAFF
>many|-|TRBV5-1|TRBJ2-3
TGCGCCAGCAGCCCGCGCGCTACATCTGGCACAGATACGCAGTATTTT
CASSPRATSGTDTQYF
>many|-|TRBV6-1|TRBJ1-1
TGTGCCAGCACCGAGGGGGGGATTGTGACTGAAGCTTTCTTT
CASTEGGIVTEAFF
>few|-|TRBV5-1|TRBJ2-7
TGCGCCAGCAGCCCCCTGGGGACCTCCAACTACGAGCAGTACTTC
CASSPLGTSNYEQYF
>many|-|TRBV12-3/TRBV12-4|TRBJ2-7
TGTGCCAGCATGGGTGGGTCAGCAAGCTCCTACGAGCAGTACTTC
CASMGGSASSYEQYF
>many|-|TRBV6-6|TRBJ2-7
TGTGCCAGCAGGAGTAGCGGCAACTCCTACGAGCAGTACTTC
CASRSSGNSYEQYF
>-|-|TRBV7-7|TRBJ2-1
TGTGCCAGCAGCTTAGGGGGGGCTTTGGACAATGAGCAGTTCTTC
CASSLGGALDNEQFF
>few|TRBD1|TRBV10-2|TRBJ2-3
TGCGCCAGCAACCTACAGGGGATGAGGCAGTATTTT
CASNLQGMRQYF
>-|-|TRBV29-1|TRBJ1-2
TGCAGTTATATCTCTAACTATGGCTACACCTTC
CSYISNYGYTF
>-|-|TRBV7-6|TRBJ1-3
TGTGCCAGCAGCCTCGCCGGGACAACTGGAAACACCATATATTTT
CASSLAGTTGNTIYF
>many|-|TRBV6-5|TRBJ1-4
TGTGCCAGCAGACTCGACGGAAGGAATGAAAAACTGTTTTTT
CASRLDGRNEKLFF
>many|-|TRBV20-1|TRBJ1-1
TGCAGTGCTCCGCGGAACACTGAAGCTTTCTTT
CSAPRNTEAFF
>-|-|TRBV7-8|TRBJ1-2
TGTGCCAGCAGTCCATTTTTGGGAACAGGGACTGGCTACACCTTC
CASSPFLGTGTGYTF
>-|-|TRBV12-5|TRBJ2-2
TGTGCTAGTGGTTTGGGGACATACTACACCGGGGAGCTGTTTTTT
CASGLGTYYTGELFF
>few|-|TRBV29-1|TRBJ1-1
TGCGGCACATCTGGCTCGGGGAACACTGAAGCTTTCTTT
CGTSGSGNTEAFF
>few|TRBD1|TRBV3-1|TRBJ2-5
TGTGCCAGCAGCCCCACAGGGGAAGAGACCCAGTACTTC
CASSPTGEETQYF
>many|-|TRBV19|TRBJ1-1
TGTGCCAGTAGCTCTGGGGGACATCGAGCTGACCGCACTGAAGCTTTCTTT
CASSSGGHRADRTEAFF
>-|TRBD1|TRBV5-5|TRBJ2-1
TGTGCCAGCAGCCCGGGACAGCTTTACAATGAGCAGTTCTTC
CASSPGQLYNEQFF
>-|TRBD2|TRBV5-4|TRBJ2-7
TGTGCCAGCAGCACTAGCGGGGGGGCAAGGAACGAGCAGTACTTC
CASSTSGGARNEQYF
>many|TRBD2|TRBV5-5|TRBJ2-1
TGTGCCAGCACCGTGATGGGGGGGACCTCCTACAATGAGCAGTTCTTC
CASTVMGGTSYNEQFF
>many|-|TRBV29-1|TRBJ2-3
TGCAGCACGAGGGACCTCCTGGGCACAGATACGCAGTATTTT
CSTRDLLGTDTQYF
>many|-|TRBV3-1|TRBJ1-1
TGTGCCAGCAGCCAAGCGGCTACCCCCTGGACAGCTGAAGCTTTCTTT
CASSQAATPWTAEAFF
>-|-|TRBV21-1|TRBJ2-5
TGTGCCAGCAGCAAAGCGCGTAGACTAGCGGGGTTGGAGACCCAGTACTTC
CASSKARRLAGLETQYF
>-|-|TRBV7-3|TRBJ2-1
TGTGCCAGCAGCTTAACAGGCCCCTCCGACAATGAGCAGTTCTTC
CASSLTGPSDNEQFF